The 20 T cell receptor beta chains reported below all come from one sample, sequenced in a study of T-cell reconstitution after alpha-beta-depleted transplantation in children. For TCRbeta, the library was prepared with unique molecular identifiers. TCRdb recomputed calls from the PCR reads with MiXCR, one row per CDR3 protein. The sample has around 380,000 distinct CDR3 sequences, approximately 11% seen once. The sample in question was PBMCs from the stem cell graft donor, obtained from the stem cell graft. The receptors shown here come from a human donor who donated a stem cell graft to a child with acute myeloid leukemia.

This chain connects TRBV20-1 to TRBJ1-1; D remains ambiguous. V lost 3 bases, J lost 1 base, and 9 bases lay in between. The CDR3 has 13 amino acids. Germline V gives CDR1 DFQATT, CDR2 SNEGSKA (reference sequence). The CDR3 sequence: CSARGRRNTEAFF. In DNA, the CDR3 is TGCAGTGCTAGGGGAAGAAGGAACACTGAAGCTTTCTTT.

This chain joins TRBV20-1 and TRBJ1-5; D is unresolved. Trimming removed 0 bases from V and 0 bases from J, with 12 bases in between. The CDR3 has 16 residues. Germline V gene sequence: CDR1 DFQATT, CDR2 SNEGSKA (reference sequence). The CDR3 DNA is TGCAGTGCTAGAGATGGGGAAACTCATAGCAATCAGCCCCAGCATTTT. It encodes CSARDGETHSNQPQHF.

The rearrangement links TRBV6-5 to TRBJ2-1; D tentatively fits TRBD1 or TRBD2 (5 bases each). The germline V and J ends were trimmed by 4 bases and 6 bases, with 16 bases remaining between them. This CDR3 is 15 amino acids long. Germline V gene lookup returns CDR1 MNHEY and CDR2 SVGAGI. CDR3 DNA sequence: TGTGCCAGCAGTTGGGTTCCGGGGACCTTCAATGAGCAGTTCTTC. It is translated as CASSWVPGTFNEQFF.

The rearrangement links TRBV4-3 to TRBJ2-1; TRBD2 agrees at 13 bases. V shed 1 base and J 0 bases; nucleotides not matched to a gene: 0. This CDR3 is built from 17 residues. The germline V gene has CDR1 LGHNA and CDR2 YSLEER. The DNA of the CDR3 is TGCGCCAGCAGCCAAGGGACTAGCGGGAGCTCCTACAATGAGCAGTTCTTC. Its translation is CASSQGTSGSSYNEQFF.

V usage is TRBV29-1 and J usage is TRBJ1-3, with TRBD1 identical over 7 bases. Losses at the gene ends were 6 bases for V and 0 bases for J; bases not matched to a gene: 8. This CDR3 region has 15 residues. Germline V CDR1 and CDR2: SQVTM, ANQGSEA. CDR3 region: CSVMGQLSSGNTIYF. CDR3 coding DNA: TGCAGCGTGATGGGACAGTTGAGCTCTGGAAACACCATATATTTT.

CDR3 residues: CASSQESSRANVLTF. CDR3 nucleotide sequence: TGCGCCAGCAGCCAAGAATCCAGCCGGGCCAACGTCCTGACTTTC. This sequence joins TRBV4-1 and TRBJ2-6; the D is unclear. V was shortened by 0 bases and J by 5 bases, with 8 bases between the two germline ends. The CDR3 extends over 15 amino acids. CDR1 is MGHRA and CDR2 is YSYEKL in the germline V gene.

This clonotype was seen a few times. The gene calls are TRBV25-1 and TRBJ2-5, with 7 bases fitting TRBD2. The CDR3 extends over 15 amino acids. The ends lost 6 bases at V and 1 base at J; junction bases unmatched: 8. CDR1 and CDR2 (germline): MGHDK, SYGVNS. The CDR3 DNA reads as TGTGCCAGCAGCCCGTGGGGGGGGGTCCAAGAGACCCAGTACTTC. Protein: CASSPWGGVQETQYF. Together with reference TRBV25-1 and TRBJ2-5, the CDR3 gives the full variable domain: EADIYQTPRYLVIGTGKKITLECSQTMGHDKMYWYQQDPGMELHLIHYSYGVNSTEKGDLSSESTVSRIRTEHFPLTLESARPSHTSQYLCASSPWGGVQETQYFGPGTRLLVL.

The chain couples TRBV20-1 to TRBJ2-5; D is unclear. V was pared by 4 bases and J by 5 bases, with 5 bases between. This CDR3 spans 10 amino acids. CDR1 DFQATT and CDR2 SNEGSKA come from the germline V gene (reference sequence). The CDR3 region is CSAILETQYF. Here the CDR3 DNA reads TGCAGTGCTATTCTGGAGACCCAGTACTTC.

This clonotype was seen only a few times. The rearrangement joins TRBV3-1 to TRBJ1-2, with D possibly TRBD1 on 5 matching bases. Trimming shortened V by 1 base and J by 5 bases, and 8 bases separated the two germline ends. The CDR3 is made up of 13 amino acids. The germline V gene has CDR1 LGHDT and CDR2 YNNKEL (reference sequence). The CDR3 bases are TGTGCCAGCAGCCAAGTGGGGGAGTATGGCTACACCTTC. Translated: CASSQVGEYGYTF.

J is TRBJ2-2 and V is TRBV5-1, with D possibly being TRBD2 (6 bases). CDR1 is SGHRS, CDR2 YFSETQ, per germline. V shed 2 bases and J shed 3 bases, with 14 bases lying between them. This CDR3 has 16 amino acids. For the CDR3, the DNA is TGCGCCAGCAGCTTTCTCGTCGGCGGGGACACCGGGGAGCTGTTTTTT. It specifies CASSFLVGGDTGELFF. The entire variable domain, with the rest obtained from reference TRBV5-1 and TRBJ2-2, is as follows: KAGVTQTPRYLIKTRGQQVTLSCSPISGHRSVSWYQQTPGQGLQFLFEYFSETQRNKGNFPGRFSGRQFSNSRSEMNVSTLELGDSALYLCASSFLVGGDTGELFFGEGSRLTVL.

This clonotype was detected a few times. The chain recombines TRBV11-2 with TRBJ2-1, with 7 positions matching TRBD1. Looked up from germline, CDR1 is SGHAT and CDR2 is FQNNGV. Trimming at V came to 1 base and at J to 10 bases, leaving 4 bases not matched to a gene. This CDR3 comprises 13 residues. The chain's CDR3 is CASSLARGLEQFF. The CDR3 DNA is TGTGCCAGCAGCTTAGCGAGGGGGCTGGAGCAGTTCTTC.

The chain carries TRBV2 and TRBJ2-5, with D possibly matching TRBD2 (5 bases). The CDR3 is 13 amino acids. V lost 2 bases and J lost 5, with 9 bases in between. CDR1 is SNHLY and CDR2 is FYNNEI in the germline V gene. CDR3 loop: CASSELRVETQYF. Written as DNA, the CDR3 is TGTGCCAGCAGTGAATTGAGGGTGGAGACCCAGTACTTC.

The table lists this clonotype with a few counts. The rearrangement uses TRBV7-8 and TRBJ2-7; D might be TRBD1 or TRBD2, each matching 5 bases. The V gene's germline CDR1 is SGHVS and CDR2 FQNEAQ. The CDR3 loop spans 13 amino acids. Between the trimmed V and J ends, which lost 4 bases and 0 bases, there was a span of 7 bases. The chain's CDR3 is CASSSGASYEQYF. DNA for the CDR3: TGTGCCAGCAGCTCCGGGGCCTCCTACGAGCAGTACTTC.

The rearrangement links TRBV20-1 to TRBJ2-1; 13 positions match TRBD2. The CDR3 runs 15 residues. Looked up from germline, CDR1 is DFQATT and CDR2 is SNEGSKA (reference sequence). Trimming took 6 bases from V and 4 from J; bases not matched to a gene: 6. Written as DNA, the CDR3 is TGCAGTGCCCTAGGACTAGCGGGAGATTACAATGAGCAGTTCTTC. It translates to CSALGLAGDYNEQFF.

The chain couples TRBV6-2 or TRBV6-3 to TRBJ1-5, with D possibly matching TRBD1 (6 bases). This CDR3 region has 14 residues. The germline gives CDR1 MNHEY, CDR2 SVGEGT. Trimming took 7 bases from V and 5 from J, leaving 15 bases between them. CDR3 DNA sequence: TGTGCCAGCACCGCACAGGGAGGGCATCAGCCCCAGCATTTT. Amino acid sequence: CASTAQGGHQPQHF.

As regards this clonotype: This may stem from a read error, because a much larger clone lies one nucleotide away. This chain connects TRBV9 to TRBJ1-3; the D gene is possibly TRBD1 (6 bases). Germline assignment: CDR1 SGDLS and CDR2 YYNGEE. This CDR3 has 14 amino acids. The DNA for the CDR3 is TGTGCCAGCACCGACAGGACCTCTGGAAACACCATGTATTTT. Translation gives CASTDRTSGNTMYF. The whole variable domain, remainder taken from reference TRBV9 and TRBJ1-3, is DSGVTQTPKHLITATGQRVTLRCSPRSGDLSVYWYQQSLDQGLQFLIQYYNGEERAKGNILERFSAQQFPDLHSELNLSSLELGDSALYFCASTDRTSGNTMYFGEGSWLTVV.

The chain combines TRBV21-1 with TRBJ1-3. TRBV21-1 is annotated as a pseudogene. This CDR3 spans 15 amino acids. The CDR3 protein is CASSKVNNPGNTIYF. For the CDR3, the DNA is TGTGCCAGCAGCAAAGTGAACAACCCTGGAAACACCATATATTTT.

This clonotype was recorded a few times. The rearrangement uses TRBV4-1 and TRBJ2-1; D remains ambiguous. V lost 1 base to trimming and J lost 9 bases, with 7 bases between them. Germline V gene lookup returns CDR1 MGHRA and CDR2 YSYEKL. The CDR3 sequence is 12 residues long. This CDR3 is CASSQGRREQFF. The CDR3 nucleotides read TGCGCCAGCAGCCAAGGGCGACGTGAGCAGTTCTTC.

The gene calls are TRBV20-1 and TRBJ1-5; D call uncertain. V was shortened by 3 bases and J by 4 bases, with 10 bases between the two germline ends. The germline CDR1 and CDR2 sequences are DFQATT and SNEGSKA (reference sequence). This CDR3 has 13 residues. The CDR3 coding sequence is TGCAGTGCTAGGGACGGTCATAATCAGCCCCAGCATTTT. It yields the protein CSARDGHNQPQHF.

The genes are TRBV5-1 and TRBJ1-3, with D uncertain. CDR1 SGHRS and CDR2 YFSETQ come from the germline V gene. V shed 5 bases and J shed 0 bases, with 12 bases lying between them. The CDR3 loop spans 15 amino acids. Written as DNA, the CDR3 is TGCGCCAGCAGGAAGGTCGGCTCCTCTGGAAACACCATATATTTT. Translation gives CASRKVGSSGNTIYF.